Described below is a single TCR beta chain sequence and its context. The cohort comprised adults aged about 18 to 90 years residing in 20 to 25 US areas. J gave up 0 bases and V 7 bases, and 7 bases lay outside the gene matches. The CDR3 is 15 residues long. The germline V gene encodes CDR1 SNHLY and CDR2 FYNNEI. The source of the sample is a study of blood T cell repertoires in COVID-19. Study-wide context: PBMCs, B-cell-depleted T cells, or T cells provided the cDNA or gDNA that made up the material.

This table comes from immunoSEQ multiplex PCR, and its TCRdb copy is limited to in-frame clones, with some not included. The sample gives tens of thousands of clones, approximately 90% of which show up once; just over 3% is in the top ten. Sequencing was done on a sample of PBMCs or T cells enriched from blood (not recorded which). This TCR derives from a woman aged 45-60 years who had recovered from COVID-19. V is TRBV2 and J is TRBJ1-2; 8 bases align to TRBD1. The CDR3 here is CASKGTGYSNYGYTF. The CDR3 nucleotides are TGTGCCAGCAAAGGGACAGGTTATTCTAACTATGGCTACACCTTC.